Detailed here is one TCR beta chain. The germline CDR1 and CDR2 sequences are SEHNR and FQNEAQ (reference sequence). CDR3 length: 13 amino acids. V lost 4 bases and J 6 bases, leaving 12 bases between the germline ends. This entry belongs to a study of blood T cells in healthy people across ages. It was with a sample-barcoded 5' primer and a J-beta primer mix that a second PCR of roughly 7 to 12 cycles was run. Via MiXCR, TCRdb re-called the 5' RACE reads, giving one row per CDR3 protein. The sample contains fewer than 900,000 distinct CDR3 sequences, approximately 50% of which appear only once. The TCR comes from a woman aged 60 to 75 in good health. The V call is TRBV7-9, the J call TRBJ1-2; a weak D match, TRBD1 (6 bases). The sample was blood. The chain's CDR3 is CASSYGTLDGYTF. The CDR3 DNA reads as TGTGCCAGCAGCTACGGGACATTGGATGGCTACACCTTC.